The 28 T cell receptor beta chains below were found in one sample sequenced in a study of shared clonotypes between healthy human individuals. TCRdb's copy holds only in-frame clones and misses some; the assay was immunoSEQ multiplex PCR. This repertoire shows about 2.5 million clones, 85% to 95% found once; its top ten account for approximately 0.39%. Sequencing was done on a sample of naive CD4+ T cells from PBMCs. Indicated subset: CD45RA+ positively selected. The source of these receptors is a man aged 18 to 30 in good health. Some clones in this sample may be carry-over from other donors' samples.

The chain is built from TRBV28 and TRBJ2-7; tentatively, D is TRBD2 (6 bases). The V end was cut by 1 base, the J end by 9 bases, with 10 bases between. The CDR3 extends over 12 amino acids. Per germline, CDR1 MDHEN and CDR2 SYDVKM. CDR3 nucleotide sequence: TGTGCCAGCAGTTTATCGGTCGGGGGGCAGTACTTC. This encodes CASSLSVGGQYF.

The rearrangement uses TRBV28 and TRBJ1-2, with unresolved D. The V and J ends lost 3 bases and 8 bases respectively, with 7 bases between them. The CDR3 spans 11 residues. Per germline, CDR1 MDHEN and CDR2 SYDVKM. Written as DNA, the CDR3 is TGTGCCAGCAGTTTCGGTTCAGGCTACACCTTC. Its translation is CASSFGSGYTF.

DNA of the CDR3: TGTGCCAGCAGCACGGACCGGCTTGCGGGAAACACCATATATTTT. Its protein is CASSTDRLAGNTIYF. V and J are TRBV6-6 and TRBJ1-3; D gene unclear. This CDR3 comprises 15 residues. CDR1 is MNHNY and CDR2 is SVGAGI in the germline V gene (reference sequence). The germline V and J ends were trimmed by 6 bases and 4 bases, with 16 bases remaining between them.

This clone was seen a handful of times. J is TRBJ1-4 and V is TRBV14, with 7 bases that match TRBD1. The germline CDR1 and CDR2 sequences are SGHDN and FVKESK. V dropped 4 bases and J dropped 5; count of bases not matched to a gene: 4. The CDR3 is 14 residues long. CDR3 in DNA: TGTGCCAGCAGCCCGACAGGGCTAAATGAAAAACTGTTTTTT. Translation: CASSPTGLNEKLFF.

This chain connects TRBV4-3 to TRBJ1-1; a weak D match, TRBD1 (5 bases). There are 17 residues in the CDR3. V lost 1 base to trimming and J lost 5 bases, with 20 bases between them. Germline V CDR1 and CDR2: LGHNA, YSLEER. In DNA form, the CDR3 reads TGCGCCAGCAGCCAAGTTGGAGGAAAGTCAGGGTTAACTGAAGCTTTCTTT. Residues: CASSQVGGKSGLTEAFF.

The genes are TRBV19 and TRBJ1-2; D perhaps matches TRBD1 (5 bases). Germline V gene sequence: CDR1 LNHDA, CDR2 SQIVND (reference sequence). The CDR3 length is 15 residues. Trimming shortened V by 7 bases and J by 3 bases, and 18 bases separated the two germline ends. CDR3 sequence reads: CASTSPGRGDYGYTF. The CDR3 DNA sequence: TGTGCCAGTACTTCCCCGGGGAGAGGGGACTATGGCTACACCTTC.

The chain couples TRBV6-5 to TRBJ1-2; D is perhaps TRBD1 (5 bases). The V end lost 5 bases, the J end lost 5 bases, and 15 bases lay between the germline ends. Germline assignment: CDR1 MNHEY and CDR2 SVGAGI. The CDR3 consists of 14 residues. The CDR3 bases are TGTGCCAGCAGTCTTCATCGACAGACGTATGGCTACACCTTC. Its protein product is CASSLHRQTYGYTF.

This chain links TRBV7-9 with TRBJ2-7, with 7 positions matching TRBD1. V trimming: 4 bases; J trimming: 3 bases; junction bases outside the gene matches: 9. From germline, CDR1 is SEHNR and CDR2 FQNEAQ (reference sequence). The CDR3 consists of 15 residues. The CDR3 region is CASSSSPRQGYEQYF. The CDR3 DNA reads TGTGCCAGCAGCTCTTCCCCCCGACAGGGCTACGAGCAGTACTTC.

CDR3 coding DNA: TGTGCCAGCAGCTTGCCGGGACTAGCGGGAGCGGCCGGGGAGCTGTTTTTT. Translated, it gives CASSLPGLAGAAGELFF. The chain combines TRBV5-4 with TRBJ2-2; TRBD2 agrees at 14 bases. After removal of 1 base from V and 6 bases from J, the junction contained 5 bases not matched to a gene. Germline V gives CDR1 SGHNT, CDR2 YYREEE (reference sequence). The CDR3 sequence is 17 residues long.

The chain is built from TRBV18 and TRBJ2-3; 8 bases line up with TRBD1. There are 16 residues in the CDR3. The germline V gene encodes CDR1 KGHSH and CDR2 LQKENI. J gave up 4 bases and V 2 bases, and 8 bases lay outside the gene matches. Here the CDR3 DNA reads TGTGCCAGCTCACCAGGACGGACAGGGTTCGCAGATACGCAGTATTTT. It encodes CASSPGRTGFADTQYF.

Regarding this clone: This same CDR3 is encoded by further DNA sequences in the sample. The chain couples TRBV5-1 to TRBJ1-4, with 7 bases matching TRBD1. Germline loops: CDR1 SGHRS, CDR2 YFSETQ. The CDR3 covers 14 residues. V trimming: 4 bases; J trimming: 3 bases; junction bases outside the gene matches: 3. CDR3 sequence (DNA): TGCGCCAGCAGCCCGGGACAGCCTAATGAAAAACTGTTTTTT. Translating it yields CASSPGQPNEKLFF.

This clone was counted a few times. The chain couples TRBV25-1 to TRBJ1-1; no definite D call. Trimming took off 3 bases at V and 5 bases at J, with 7 bases between the two ends. The CDR3 spans 12 residues. Germline CDR1 is MGHDK and CDR2 is SYGVNS. The CDR3 is CASSDTGTEAFF. For the CDR3, the DNA is TGTGCCAGCAGTGATACCGGGACTGAAGCTTTCTTT.

The V and J genes are TRBV25-1 and TRBJ2-1; TRBD1 matches 8 bases. Germline assignment: CDR1 MGHDK and CDR2 SYGVNS. J gave up 0 bases and V 6 bases, and 7 bases lay outside the gene matches. The CDR3 totals 16 residues. The CDR3 DNA is TGTGCCAGCAGCGGGGGACAGGACAGCTCCTACAATGAGCAGTTCTTC. Translated, it gives CASSGGQDSSYNEQFF.

The genes are TRBV28 and TRBJ1-5; D gene ambiguous. CDR1 and CDR2 from the germline V gene are MDHEN and SYDVKM. Trimming took 2 bases from V and 1 from J, leaving 24 bases between them. The CDR3 length is 20 residues. DNA of the CDR3: TGTGCCAGCAGTTTAGAAGGAGGTCAGAAAATAGGTTGGAGCAATCAGCCCCAGCATTTT. The encoded protein is CASSLEGGQKIGWSNQPQHF.

This clone was picked up one time. The chain employs TRBV5-1 and TRBJ2-3; D is unclear. Germline CDR1 reads SGHRS; CDR2 reads YFSETQ. Between the trimmed V and J ends, which lost 6 bases and 0 bases, there was a span of 17 bases. CDR3 size: 16 residues. In DNA, the CDR3 is TGCGCCAGCAACCCCGACCGGCCCGGAAGCACAGATACGCAGTATTTT. The encoded protein is CASNPDRPGSTDTQYF.

The chain joins TRBV28 to TRBJ1-5; TRBD1 aligns across 9 bases. V gave up 6 bases and J gave up 2 bases; unmatched junction bases: 8. Germline CDR1 reads MDHEN; CDR2 reads SYDVKM. This CDR3 is built from 16 residues. CDR3 region: CASSSGGQGGNQPQHF. The CDR3 nucleotides are TGTGCCAGCAGCTCAGGGGGACAGGGAGGCAATCAGCCCCAGCATTTT. The full variable domain, completed using reference TRBV28 and TRBJ1-5, is DVKVTQSSRYLVKRTGEKVFLECVQDMDHENMFWYRQDPGLGLRLIYFSYDVKMKEKGDIPEGYSVSREKKERFSLILESASTNQTSMYLCASSSGGQGGNQPQHFGDGTRLSIL.

This rearrangement joins TRBV11-2 to TRBJ1-3; the D gene is possibly TRBD1 (6 bases). V lost 5 bases and J lost 7, with 15 bases in between. Germline loops: CDR1 SGHAT, CDR2 FQNNGV. This CDR3 is built from 14 residues. Written as DNA, the CDR3 is TGTGCCAGCAGCGTGAGGGACATTAGGAACACCATATATTTT. The encoded protein is CASSVRDIRNTIYF.

A few counts support this clone. The rearrangement joins TRBV30 to TRBJ1-1; weak D call: TRBD1 (6 bases). With 7 bases removed from V and 0 bases from J, the gap between germline ends came to 9 bases. Looked up from germline, CDR1 is GTSNPN and CDR2 is SVGIG (reference sequence). This CDR3 has 12 residues. In nucleotides, the CDR3 is TGTGCCTTCCACAGGGTGAACACTGAAGCTTTCTTT. It yields the protein CAFHRVNTEAFF.

The chain employs TRBV7-3 and TRBJ2-1; weak D call: TRBD2 (7 bases). There are 14 residues in the CDR3. CDR1 and CDR2 from the germline V gene are SGHTA and FQGTGA. The V end lost 4 bases, the J end lost 6 bases, and 13 bases lay between the germline ends. The CDR3: CASSSHRGANEQFF. The CDR3, as DNA: TGTGCCAGCAGCTCACATCGGGGGGCCAATGAGCAGTTCTTC.

This clone has just a few counts. At the DNA level, this CDR3 is encoded by other sequences in the same sample as well. The CDR3 nucleotides read TGTGCCAGCAGCGTGGACAGGGATCAGCCCCAGCATTTT. Its translation: CASSVDRDQPQHF. The rearrangement links TRBV6-4 to TRBJ1-5; 8 nucleotides align to TRBD1. The CDR3 extends over 13 amino acids. CDR1 MRHNA and CDR2 SNTAGT come from the germline V gene. V was pared by 6 bases and J by 5 bases, with 3 bases of the junction left unmatched.

The rearrangement uses TRBV27 and TRBJ2-7, with 7 bases fitting TRBD1. The CDR3 consists of 14 residues. Germline V gives CDR1 MNHEY, CDR2 SMNVEV (reference sequence). V lost 5 bases, J lost 3 bases, and 7 bases stayed unmatched. The CDR3 DNA reads as TGTGCCAGCAGTCACCGGACAGGAAGCTACGAGCAGTACTTC. Translated, it gives CASSHRTGSYEQYF.

The chain has TRBV29-1 and TRBJ1-4, with D unresolved. Germline V gene data show CDR1 as SQVTM and CDR2 as ANQGSEA. V was clipped by 0 bases and J by 10 bases, with 21 bases between them. The CDR3 length is 16 residues. The CDR3 here is CSVEDWAAESSGKLFF. CDR3 coding DNA: TGCAGCGTTGAAGATTGGGCCGCGGAAAGCAGCGGAAAACTGTTTTTT.

The genes are TRBV5-4 and TRBJ1-5; the match to TRBD1 covers 9 bases. This CDR3 spans 15 amino acids. The V gene's germline CDR1 is SGHNT and CDR2 YYREEE (reference sequence). The junction had 8 bases not matched to a gene; V was cut back by 3 bases and J by 7 bases. The DNA for the CDR3 is TGTGCCAGCAGCTCGGACAGGGGACTGACGCAGCCCCAGCATTTT. Its protein is CASSSDRGLTQPQHF. Drawing the rest from reference TRBV5-4 and TRBJ1-5, the complete variable domain is ETGVTQSPTHLIKTRGQQVTLRCSSQSGHNTVSWYQQALGQGPQFIFQYYREEENGRGNFPPRFSGLQFPNYSSELNVNALELDDSALYLCASSSDRGLTQPQHFGDGTRLSIL.

This chain connects TRBV30 to TRBJ1-2; TRBD1 is a possible D gene (5 bases). This CDR3 region has 15 residues. With 4 bases removed from V and 7 bases from J, the gap between germline ends came to 22 bases. From germline, CDR1 is GTSNPN and CDR2 SVGIG (reference sequence). CDR3 bases: TGTGCCTGGAACGTAAGGGGATCTCCCCTCTTTGGCTACACCTTC. Residues: CAWNVRGSPLFGYTF.

J is TRBJ2-1 and V is TRBV7-3; D call uncertain. Germline V lookup: CDR1 SGHTA, CDR2 FQGTGA. With 0 bases removed from V and 0 bases from J, the gap between germline ends came to 9 bases. This CDR3 has 16 residues. The chain's CDR3 is CASSLTSAGSYNEQFF. CDR3 in DNA: TGTGCCAGCAGCTTAACTTCAGCAGGCTCCTACAATGAGCAGTTCTTC.

The rearrangement joins TRBV30 to TRBJ1-2; 11 bases are shared with TRBD1. The CDR3 sequence is 13 residues long. The germline V gene has CDR1 GTSNPN and CDR2 SVGIG (reference sequence). V trimming: 5 bases; J trimming: 7 bases; junction bases outside the gene matches: 6. CDR3 protein: CAWRGQGAVGYTF. CDR3 sequence (DNA): TGTGCCTGGCGCGGACAGGGGGCAGTTGGCTACACCTTC.

This clone was counted a single time. The chain employs TRBV6-6 and TRBJ2-7, with TRBD1 matching over 10 bases. V was clipped by 6 bases and J by 0 bases; unmatched bases: 5. Looked up from germline, CDR1 is MNHNY and CDR2 is SVGAGI (reference sequence). This CDR3 has 15 residues. CDR3 residues: CASSDRDRGSYEQYF. For the CDR3, the DNA is TGTGCCAGCAGCGACCGGGACAGGGGCTCCTACGAGCAGTACTTC.

The V call is TRBV28, the J call TRBJ1-5; D remains unclear. The V end was cut by 2 bases, the J end by 7 bases, with 12 bases between. This CDR3 contains 14 residues. Germline V gives CDR1 MDHEN, CDR2 SYDVKM. The CDR3 reads CASSLLTAIQPQHF. In DNA form, the CDR3 reads TGTGCCAGCAGTTTACTGACGGCCATCCAGCCCCAGCATTTT.